The following is a TCR beta chain sequence with its context. Its matching antigen is unknown. The data are from a study of T cell responses to AZD1222 COVID-19 vaccine. Overall study findings and caveats: Distributed over spike, vaccine-associated CD4 TCRs predominated at 160-218 and 743-854. After two AZD1222 doses, spike-specific TCR breadth and depth rose versus day 0. Within unmutated variant regions lay the reported targets of nearly half of spike-specific TCRs. Only a handful of AZD1222 recipients tested seropositive at baseline.

With V trimmed by 4 bases and J by 2 bases, 9 bases remained unmatched. The CDR3 consists of 16 residues. Measured with immunoSEQ multiplex PCR; TCRdb has only the in-frame clones, and not every one. The sample consists of fewer than 100,000 clones, 87% of them appearing once. The rearrangement links TRBV6-7 to TRBJ1-1; 8 bases fit TRBD1. TRBV6-7 is an open reading frame whose function is uncertain. This receptor was identified in an adult who received the AZD1222 COVID-19 vaccine. This specimen consisted of peripheral blood, obtained 28 days after the second AZD1222 dose. CDR3 sequence reads: CASSFGGQGSNTEAFF. CDR3 coding DNA: TGTGCCAGCAGTTTCGGAGGACAGGGCTCCAACACTGAAGCTTTCTTT.